This is a list of T cell receptor beta chains from one sample in a study of early T cells in non-severe SARS-CoV-2 infection. TCRdb called the 5' RACE reads again in MiXCR, with one record for every CDR3 protein. This sample has about 47,000 distinct CDR3 sequences, with approximately 9% found just once. The sample consisted of whole blood, taken at baseline. The receptor source for this set is an adult who was a healthcare worker with PCR-confirmed SARS-CoV-2 infection or an uninfected control (not recorded which). CDR3s include the opening cysteine and the closing phenylalanine or tryptophan. The order of the fields is V gene, D gene, J gene, clone size, CDR3 DNA, CDR3 protein. A D gene is named only where the DNA matches it firmly. Some rows mark clone size as missing; the rest say once, few, many or name a class of expanded clone.

v_call: TRBV29-1; d_call: NA; j_call: TRBJ2-1; clone_size: NA; cdr3_nt: TGCAGCGTTGGCGGCGGGGGACAAGCTCGGGGCTCCTACAATGAGCAGTTCTTC; cdr3_aa: CSVGGGGQARGSYNEQFF
v_call: TRBV20-1; d_call: TRBD2; j_call: TRBJ2-3; clone_size: few; cdr3_nt: TGCAGTACAACGGGCGGGGGGAGCACAGATACGCAGTATTTT; cdr3_aa: CSTTGGGSTDTQYF
v_call: TRBV2; d_call: TRBD2; j_call: TRBJ2-6; clone_size: many; cdr3_nt: TGTGCCAGCAAGACTAGCGGGGCTGGGGCCAACGTCCTGACTTTC; cdr3_aa: CASKTSGAGANVLTF
v_call: TRBV30; d_call: TRBD2; j_call: TRBJ2-2; clone_size: many; cdr3_nt: TGTGCCTGGAGCCGGGGGGTCGCGGGAAGGAGCACCGGGGAGCTGTTTTTT; cdr3_aa: CAWSRGVAGRSTGELFF
v_call: TRBV5-1; d_call: TRBD1; j_call: TRBJ1-1; clone_size: NA; cdr3_nt: TGCGCCAGCAGCTTGGGGGACAGCTTGAACACTGAAGCTTTCTTT; cdr3_aa: CASSLGDSLNTEAFF
v_call: TRBV10-3; d_call: NA; j_call: TRBJ1-4; clone_size: few; cdr3_nt: TGTGCCACTTCACAGGGCGAAGGTGAAAAACTGTTTTTT; cdr3_aa: CATSQGEGEKLFF
v_call: TRBV10-3; d_call: NA; j_call: TRBJ1-1; clone_size: many; cdr3_nt: TGTGCCCACTCTGGGGGGACGAACACTGAAGCTTTCTTT; cdr3_aa: CAHSGGTNTEAFF
v_call: TRBV27; d_call: TRBD1; j_call: TRBJ2-7; clone_size: many; cdr3_nt: TGTGCCAGCAGTTCGGGGACAGCTTTCTACGAGCAGTACTTC; cdr3_aa: CASSSGTAFYEQYF
v_call: TRBV7-9; d_call: NA; j_call: TRBJ2-1; clone_size: many; cdr3_nt: TGTGCCAGCAGGGGTGGACTCGGATACAACAATGAGCAGTTCTTC; cdr3_aa: CASRGGLGYNNEQFF
v_call: TRBV5-6; d_call: NA; j_call: TRBJ1-6; clone_size: many; cdr3_nt: TGTGCCAGCAGCTTGGTCGGGTATAATTCACCCCTCCACTTT; cdr3_aa: CASSLVGYNSPLHF
v_call: TRBV30; d_call: NA; j_call: TRBJ1-4; clone_size: NA; cdr3_nt: TGTGCCTGGAGTCCGGGAATTGATGAAAAACTGTTTTTT; cdr3_aa: CAWSPGIDEKLFF
v_call: TRBV5-5; d_call: NA; j_call: TRBJ1-1; clone_size: many; cdr3_nt: TGTGCCAGCAGCCTACAGGGTTCGACCCTTGGCACTGAAGCTTTCTTT; cdr3_aa: CASSLQGSTLGTEAFF
v_call: TRBV6-5; d_call: NA; j_call: TRBJ2-1; clone_size: NA; cdr3_nt: TGTGCCAGCAGTTCCCGGGACATATCCTACAATGAGCAGTTCTTC; cdr3_aa: CASSSRDISYNEQFF
v_call: TRBV7-6; d_call: TRBD1; j_call: TRBJ2-1; clone_size: many; cdr3_nt: TGTGCCAGCAGCTCACGTGAGGGGACAGGGGGCGATGAGCAGTTCTTC; cdr3_aa: CASSSREGTGGDEQFF
v_call: TRBV6-1; d_call: NA; j_call: TRBJ1-2; clone_size: many; cdr3_nt: TGTGCCAGCTTCCAGGCGGGTATGGGCTATGGCTACACCTTC; cdr3_aa: CASFQAGMGYGYTF
v_call: TRBV9; d_call: NA; j_call: TRBJ2-7; clone_size: NA; cdr3_nt: TGTGCCAGCAGCGTAGGGAGGGACTCCTACGAGCAGTACTTC; cdr3_aa: CASSVGRDSYEQYF
v_call: TRBV11-2; d_call: NA; j_call: TRBJ2-5; clone_size: few; cdr3_nt: TGTGCCAGCAGCTTAGGAGGCACTAGGACCCAGTACTTC; cdr3_aa: CASSLGGTRTQYF
v_call: TRBV25-1; d_call: TRBD2; j_call: TRBJ2-7; clone_size: few; cdr3_nt: TGTGCCAGCAGTGATTCTGGGGGACTAGCGGGGACTTCCTACGAGCAGTACTTC; cdr3_aa: CASSDSGGLAGTSYEQYF
v_call: TRBV12-3/TRBV12-4; d_call: NA; j_call: TRBJ2-3; clone_size: few; cdr3_nt: TGTGCCAGCAGTTTCTCGGAAGACACAGATACGCAGTATTTT; cdr3_aa: CASSFSEDTDTQYF
v_call: TRBV5-4; d_call: TRBD1; j_call: TRBJ2-7; clone_size: NA; cdr3_nt: TGTGCCAGCAGCTTAGCAGGGGGCAGGCGCGAGCAGTACTTC; cdr3_aa: CASSLAGGRREQYF
v_call: TRBV12-3/TRBV12-4; d_call: TRBD1; j_call: TRBJ1-2; clone_size: many; cdr3_nt: TGTGCCAGCAGTCAAAGGACAGGGGGTGGCTACACCTTC; cdr3_aa: CASSQRTGGGYTF
v_call: TRBV28; d_call: TRBD1; j_call: TRBJ1-1; clone_size: many; cdr3_nt: TGTGCCACCTCCCCCGGACAGGGGAGCACTGAAGCTTTCTTT; cdr3_aa: CATSPGQGSTEAFF
v_call: TRBV7-2; d_call: TRBD2; j_call: TRBJ2-1; clone_size: few; cdr3_nt: TGTGCCAGCAGCCCCCGTGGCGGGAGGGCCGGCGAGCAGTTCTTC; cdr3_aa: CASSPRGGRAGEQFF
v_call: TRBV4-3; d_call: TRBD1; j_call: TRBJ1-1; clone_size: many; cdr3_nt: TGCGCCAGCAGCGGGCGGACAGGGGACACTGAAGCTTTCTTT; cdr3_aa: CASSGRTGDTEAFF
v_call: TRBV2; d_call: NA; j_call: TRBJ2-3; clone_size: NA; cdr3_nt: TGTGCCAGCACTGCGTACACAGATACGCAGTATTTT; cdr3_aa: CASTAYTDTQYF
v_call: TRBV20-1; d_call: NA; j_call: TRBJ1-1; clone_size: many; cdr3_nt: TGCAGTGCTAGAAAGGGGATGAACACTGAAGCTTTCTTT; cdr3_aa: CSARKGMNTEAFF
v_call: TRBV12-3/TRBV12-4; d_call: TRBD2; j_call: TRBJ2-5; clone_size: few; cdr3_nt: TGTGCCAGCAGTTCCGGGACTAGCGGGGGCCAAGAGACCCAGTACTTC; cdr3_aa: CASSSGTSGGQETQYF
v_call: TRBV19; d_call: NA; j_call: TRBJ1-6; clone_size: few; cdr3_nt: TGTGCCAGTATGCAGGGGAATTCACCCCTCCACTTT; cdr3_aa: CASMQGNSPLHF
v_call: TRBV20-1; d_call: NA; j_call: TRBJ1-5; clone_size: few; cdr3_nt: TGCAGTGCTAGAGGGCAGGACCATCAGCCCCAGCATTTT; cdr3_aa: CSARGQDHQPQHF
v_call: TRBV3-1; d_call: TRBD1; j_call: TRBJ1-2; clone_size: NA; cdr3_nt: TGTGCCAGCAGCCACCTGGACAGGCCTAACTATGGCTACACCTTC; cdr3_aa: CASSHLDRPNYGYTF
v_call: TRBV4-1; d_call: TRBD1; j_call: TRBJ1-2; clone_size: NA; cdr3_nt: TGCGCCAGCAGCCAAGTTAGGACAGGGGGTTCGAGTGGCTATGGCTACACCTTC; cdr3_aa: CASSQVRTGGSSGYGYTF
v_call: TRBV7-2; d_call: NA; j_call: TRBJ2-2; clone_size: few; cdr3_nt: TGTGCCAGCAGCTTTTTCGGAAGGGGGGAGCTGTTTTTT; cdr3_aa: CASSFFGRGELFF
v_call: TRBV18; d_call: NA; j_call: TRBJ2-3; clone_size: NA; cdr3_nt: TGTGCCAGCTCACCGCCCGAGGTCACAGATACGCAGTATTTT; cdr3_aa: CASSPPEVTDTQYF
v_call: TRBV29-1; d_call: TRBD1; j_call: TRBJ1-2; clone_size: many; cdr3_nt: TGCAGCGGGTCGGGACAGTCTGGCTACACCTTC; cdr3_aa: CSGSGQSGYTF
v_call: TRBV7-6; d_call: NA; j_call: TRBJ2-7; clone_size: many; cdr3_nt: TGTGCCAGCAGCCCAGGGAAGGGCAGCTACGAGCAGTACTTC; cdr3_aa: CASSPGKGSYEQYF
v_call: TRBV6-5; d_call: NA; j_call: TRBJ2-6; clone_size: many; cdr3_nt: TGTGCCAGCAGTTCGCTGCTTGCAATAGCCAACGTCCTGACTTTC; cdr3_aa: CASSSLLAIANVLTF
v_call: TRBV20-1; d_call: NA; j_call: TRBJ2-1; clone_size: few; cdr3_nt: TGCAGTGCTAGAGATCTGTACTCCGGGACCCACAATGAGCAGTTCTTC; cdr3_aa: CSARDLYSGTHNEQFF
v_call: TRBV15; d_call: TRBD1; j_call: TRBJ2-1; clone_size: NA; cdr3_nt: TGTGCCACCAGCAGAGAGAGACAGGGGATAACCTACAATGAGCAGTTCTTC; cdr3_aa: CATSRERQGITYNEQFF
v_call: TRBV6-2/TRBV6-3; d_call: TRBD2; j_call: TRBJ2-1; clone_size: few; cdr3_nt: TGTGCCAGCAGTTACCCCCCGGGGGGGCCCAATGAGCAGTTCTTC; cdr3_aa: CASSYPPGGPNEQFF
v_call: TRBV2; d_call: TRBD2; j_call: TRBJ2-7; clone_size: many; cdr3_nt: TGTGCCAGCAGCTATACCGGACTAGCGGGGATTGGGTACGAGCAGTACTTC; cdr3_aa: CASSYTGLAGIGYEQYF